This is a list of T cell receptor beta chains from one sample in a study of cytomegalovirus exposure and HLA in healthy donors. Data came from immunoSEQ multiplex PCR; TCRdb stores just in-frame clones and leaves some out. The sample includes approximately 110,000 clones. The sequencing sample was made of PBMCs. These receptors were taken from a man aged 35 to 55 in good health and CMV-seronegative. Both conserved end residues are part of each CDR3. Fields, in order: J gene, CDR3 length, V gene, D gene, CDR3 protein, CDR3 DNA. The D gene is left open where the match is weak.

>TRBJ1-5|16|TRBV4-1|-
CASSQSGARGPQPQHF
TGCGCCAGCAGCCAATCCGGCGCGCGGGGGCCGCAGCCCCAGCATTTT
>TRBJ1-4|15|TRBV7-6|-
CASSLAIGAPEKLFF
TGTGCCAGCAGCTTAGCGATAGGGGCGCCCGAAAAACTGTTTTTT
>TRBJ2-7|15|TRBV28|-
CASSFPFGQKHEQYF
TGTGCCAGCAGTTTCCCCTTTGGACAGAAGCACGAGCAGTACTTC
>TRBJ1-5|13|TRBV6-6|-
CASTTKGNQPQHF
TGTGCCAGCACCACAAAAGGCAATCAGCCCCAGCATTTT
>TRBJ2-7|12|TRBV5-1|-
CASKRGDYEQYF
TGCGCCAGCAAACGGGGAGACTACGAGCAGTACTTC
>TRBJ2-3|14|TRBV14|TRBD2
CASSPGTSIYTQYF
TGTGCCAGCAGCCCCGGGACTAGCATATATACGCAGTATTTT
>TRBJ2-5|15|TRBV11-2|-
CASSLGGGWRETQYF
TGTGCCAGCAGCTTGGGAGGGGGGTGGCGAGAGACCCAGTACTTC
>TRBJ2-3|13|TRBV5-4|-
CASSSDFTDTQYF
TGTGCCAGCAGCTCAGACTTCACAGATACGCAGTATTTT
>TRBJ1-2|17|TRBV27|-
CASSLVGLDSSSYGYTF
TGTGCCAGCAGTTTAGTGGGATTGGACAGTTCCTCCTATGGCTACACCTTC
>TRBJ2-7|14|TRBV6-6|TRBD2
CASSYGGRAYEQYF
TGTGCCAGCAGTTACGGGGGGAGGGCCTACGAGCAGTACTTC
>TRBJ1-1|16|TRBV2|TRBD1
CASKGQGAIFWSEAFF
TGTGCCAGCAAGGGTCAGGGGGCAATTTTTTGGTCTGAAGCTTTCTTT
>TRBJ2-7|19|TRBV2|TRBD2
CASSENRISGRAGSYEQYF
TGTGCCAGCAGTGAGAATAGGATTAGCGGGAGGGCCGGGTCCTACGAGCAGTACTTC
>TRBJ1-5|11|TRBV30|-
CAWSLNQPQHF
TGTGCCTGGAGTCTTAATCAGCCCCAGCATTTT
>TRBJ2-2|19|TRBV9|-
CAGRNSRPGGQRNTGELFF
TGTGCCGGCAGAAACTCCCGCCCCGGGGGACAGCGCAACACCGGGGAGCTGTTTTTT
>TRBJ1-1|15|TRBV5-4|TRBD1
CASSVAGTEYTEAFF
TGTGCCAGCAGCGTTGCCGGGACAGAGTACACTGAAGCTTTCTTT
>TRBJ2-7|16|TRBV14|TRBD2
CASSRTSTSGAYEQYF
TGTGCCAGCAGCCGGACGTCGACTAGCGGGGCCTACGAGCAGTACTTC
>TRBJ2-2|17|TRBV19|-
CASRKGLGRANTGELFF
TGTGCCAGTCGAAAGGGTCTGGGCAGGGCGAACACCGGGGAGCTGTTTTTT
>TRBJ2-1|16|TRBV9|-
CASSPPVQVPPPEQFF
TGTGCCAGCAGCCCCCCGGTGCAGGTACCCCCGCCTGAGCAGTTCTTC
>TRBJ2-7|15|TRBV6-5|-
CASSYGLAAAVEQYF
TGTGCCAGCAGTTACGGTTTGGCGGCGGCGGTTGAGCAGTACTTC
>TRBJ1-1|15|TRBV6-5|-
CASSYSGQELDEAFF
TGTGCCAGCAGTTACTCCGGACAAGAGCTTGACGAAGCTTTCTTT
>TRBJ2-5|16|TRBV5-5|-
CASSSHRGRWEETQYF
TGTGCCAGCAGCTCTCATCGGGGTCGTTGGGAGGAGACCCAGTACTTC
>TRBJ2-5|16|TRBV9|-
CASSVGGQSYQETQYF
TGTGCCAGCAGCGTAGGGGGGCAGAGCTACCAAGAGACCCAGTACTTC
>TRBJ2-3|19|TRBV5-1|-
CASSLGEGAQGPHTDTQYF
TGCGCCAGCAGCTTGGGGGAAGGGGCCCAGGGTCCCCACACAGATACGCAGTATTTT
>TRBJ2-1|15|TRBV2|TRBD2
CASTASGRRDNEQFF
TGTGCCAGCACCGCTAGCGGGAGGAGGGACAATGAGCAGTTCTTC
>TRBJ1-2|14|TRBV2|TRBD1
CASSQTGANYGYTF
TGTGCCAGCAGTCAGACAGGGGCGAACTATGGCTACACCTTC
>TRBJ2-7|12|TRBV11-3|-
CASSLAAYEQYF
TGTGCCAGCAGCTTAGCTGCCTACGAGCAGTACTTC
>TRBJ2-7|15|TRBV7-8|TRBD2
CASSLVTGTTYEQYF
TGTGCCAGCAGCTTAGTGACTGGGACTACCTACGAGCAGTACTTC
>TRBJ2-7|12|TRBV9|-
CASSTGGGEQYF
TGTGCCAGCAGCACCGGGGGAGGAGAGCAGTACTTC
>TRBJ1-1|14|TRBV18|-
CASSPDRMNTEAFF
TGTGCCAGCTCACCAGACAGGATGAACACTGAAGCTTTCTTT
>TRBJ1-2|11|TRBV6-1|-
CASIGGYGYTF
TGTGCCAGCATCGGGGGGTATGGCTACACCTTC
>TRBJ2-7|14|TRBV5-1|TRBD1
CASSLEGTGYEQYF
TGCGCCAGCAGCTTGGAGGGGACAGGCTACGAGCAGTACTTC
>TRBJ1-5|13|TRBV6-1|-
CASSPGEYQPQHF
TGTGCCAGCAGCCCAGGGGAATATCAGCCCCAGCATTTT
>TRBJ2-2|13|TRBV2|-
CASSELAKGQLFF
TGTGCCAGCAGTGAATTGGCAAAGGGGCAGCTGTTTTTT
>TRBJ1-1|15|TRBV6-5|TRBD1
CASSKHGQGNTEAFF
TGTGCCAGCAGTAAACACGGACAGGGGAACACTGAAGCTTTCTTT
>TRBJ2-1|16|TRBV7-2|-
CASSLSGGTFGDEQFF
TGTGCCAGCAGCCTTTCCGGGGGGACATTTGGGGATGAGCAGTTCTTC
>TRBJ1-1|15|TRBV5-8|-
CASSRADTLGTEAFF
TGTGCCAGCAGCCGCGCGGACACCCTAGGCACTGAAGCTTTCTTT
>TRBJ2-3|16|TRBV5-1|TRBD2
CASSLGLAAITDTQYF
TGCGCCAGCAGCTTGGGACTAGCGGCAATCACAGATACGCAGTATTTT
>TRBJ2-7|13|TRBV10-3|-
CAISSRDSYEQYF
TGTGCCATCTCTTCGCGGGACTCCTACGAGCAGTACTTC
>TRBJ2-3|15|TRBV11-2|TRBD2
CASSSWTSATDTQYF
TGTGCCAGCAGCTCCTGGACTAGCGCAACAGATACGCAGTATTTT
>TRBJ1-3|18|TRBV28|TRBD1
CASSVGQVGTGSGNTIYF
TGTGCCAGCAGCGTCGGACAGGTTGGGACTGGCTCTGGAAACACCATATATTTT
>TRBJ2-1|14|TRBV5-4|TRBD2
CASTFQREGNEQFF
TGTGCCAGCACCTTCCAGCGGGAGGGCAATGAGCAGTTCTTC
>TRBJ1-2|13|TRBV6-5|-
CATRDGNREGYTF
TGTGCCACGAGAGATGGTAACCGGGAGGGCTACACCTTC
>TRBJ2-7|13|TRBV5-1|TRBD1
CASTLDRVGEQYF
TGCGCCAGCACTCTGGACAGGGTCGGCGAGCAGTACTTC
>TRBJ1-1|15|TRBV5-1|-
CASSNGQTMNTEAFF
TGCGCCAGCAGCAACGGACAGACGATGAACACTGAAGCTTTCTTT
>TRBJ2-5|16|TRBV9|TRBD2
CASSVNSGGGRETQYF
TGTGCCAGCAGCGTAAATAGCGGGGGAGGGCGGGAGACCCAGTACTTC
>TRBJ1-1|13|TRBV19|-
CASSMRQNTEAFF
TGTGCCAGTAGTATGCGACAGAACACTGAAGCTTTCTTT
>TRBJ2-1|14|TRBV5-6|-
CASSSGLTYNEQFF
TGTGCCAGCAGTTCGGGACTCACGTACAATGAGCAGTTCTTC
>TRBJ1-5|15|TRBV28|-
CASSLWTVEGQPQHF
TGTGCCAGCAGTTTATGGACCGTTGAGGGACAGCCCCAGCATTTT
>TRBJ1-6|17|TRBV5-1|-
CASSLAGEGPYNSPLHF
TGCGCCAGCAGCTTGGCGGGGGAGGGCCCGTATAATTCACCCCTCCACTTT
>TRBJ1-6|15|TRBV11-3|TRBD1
CASSEGQTGNSPLHF
TGTGCCAGCAGCGAGGGACAGACTGGAAATTCACCCCTCCACTTT
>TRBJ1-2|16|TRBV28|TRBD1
CASSLPSGQGTYGYTF
TGTGCCAGCAGTTTACCCTCAGGACAGGGGACCTATGGCTACACCTTC
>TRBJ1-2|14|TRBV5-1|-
CASSLQHGDYGYTF
TGCGCCAGCAGCTTGCAACATGGAGACTATGGCTACACCTTC
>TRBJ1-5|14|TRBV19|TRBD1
CASSTTGDRQPQHF
TGTGCCAGTAGTACGACAGGGGACCGGCAGCCCCAGCATTTT
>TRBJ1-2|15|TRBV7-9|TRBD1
CASSLPQQQGAGYTF
TGTGCCAGCAGCTTGCCCCAACAACAGGGGGCTGGCTACACCTTC
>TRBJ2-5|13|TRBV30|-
CAWSGGRVETQYF
TGTGCCTGGAGTGGGGGCAGGGTAGAGACCCAGTACTTC
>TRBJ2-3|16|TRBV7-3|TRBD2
CASSKGLAEPSDTQYF
TGTGCCAGCAGCAAGGGACTAGCGGAGCCCTCAGATACGCAGTATTTT
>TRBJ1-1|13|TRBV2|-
CAIPGGYDTEAFF
TGTGCCATCCCGGGGGGTTACGACACTGAAGCTTTCTTT
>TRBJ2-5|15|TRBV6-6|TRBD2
CASSYGTSGRETQYF
TGTGCCAGCAGTTACGGGACTAGCGGCCGAGAGACCCAGTACTTC
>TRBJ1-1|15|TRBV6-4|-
CASSDSPGQGTPAFF
TGTGCCAGCAGTGACTCCCCGGGTCAGGGGACCCCGGCTTTCTTT